One and the same sample provided the 20 T cell receptor beta chains below, sequenced in a study of T cell repertoires in cytomegalovirus infection. TCRdb independently ran MiXCR on the reads; one entry per CDR3 protein. This sample has roughly 570,000 distinct CDR3 sequences, with roughly 43% found just once. Their cognate antigens are unknown. The input for sequencing was cultured PBMCs, taken from culture after CMV antigen stimulation. These receptor sequences come from a human donor in good health (CMV status not recorded). Some clones in this sample may be carry-over from other donors' samples.

The genes are TRBV6-2 or TRBV6-3 and TRBJ2-4, with D possibly being TRBD1 (5 bases). Germline assignment: CDR1 MNHEY and CDR2 SVGEGT. V gave up 8 bases and J gave up 6 bases, with 11 bases separating them. The CDR3 covers 12 residues. The CDR3 reads CASGTRGNIQYF. In DNA form, the CDR3 reads TGTGCCAGCGGAACAAGGGGAAACATTCAGTACTTC.

The gene calls are TRBV11-2 and TRBJ2-2, with a weak D call TRBD1 (5 bases). The germline V gene has CDR1 SGHAT and CDR2 FQNNGV. CDR3 length: 16 residues. Trimming took off 5 bases at V and 4 bases at J, with 17 bases between the two ends. CDR3 loop: CASSHYTGRFTGELFF. The CDR3 coding sequence is TGTGCCAGCAGCCATTACACAGGCCGATTCACCGGGGAGCTGTTTTTT.

This clonotype came up a few times. The rearrangement uses TRBV7-2 and TRBJ2-7; D not certain. Germline CDR1 and CDR2: SGHTA and FQGNSA. The CDR3 is 14 residues long. Trimming removed 0 bases from V and 3 bases from J, with 9 bases in between. The DNA for the CDR3 is TGTGCCAGCAGCTTAGCCGGCGGAGTCTACGAGCAGTACTTC. The encoded protein is CASSLAGGVYEQYF.

The gene calls are TRBV14 and TRBJ2-1; maybe TRBD2 (5 bases). CDR1 is SGHDN and CDR2 is FVKESK in the germline V gene. Trimming removed 10 bases from V and 8 bases from J, with 24 bases in between. This CDR3 has 15 residues. The CDR3 here is CATRPLQESGDEQFF. CDR3 sequence (DNA): TGTGCCACCAGGCCGCTTCAGGAATCCGGGGATGAGCAGTTCTTC.

This sequence joins TRBV11-2 and TRBJ2-2, with D hard to call. In germline, CDR1 is SGHAT, CDR2 FQNNGV. Between the trimmed V and J ends, which lost 2 bases and 4 bases, there was a span of 8 bases. The CDR3 has 14 residues. CDR3 in amino acids: CASSLNFFTGELFF. The CDR3 bases are TGTGCCAGCAGCTTAAACTTTTTCACCGGGGAGCTGTTTTTT.

This clonotype was detected a few times. This chain links TRBV12-3 or TRBV12-4 with TRBJ1-4; a possible D gene is TRBD1 (5 bases). The ends were cut back, 3 bases at V and 7 bases at J, with 15 bases in the middle. The CDR3 loop spans 15 amino acids. The chain's CDR3 is CASSFSRQGVEKLFF. DNA of the CDR3: TGTGCCAGCAGTTTTAGCCGCCAGGGAGTTGAAAAACTGTTTTTT.

The V gene is TRBV10-3, the J gene TRBJ1-2, with unresolved D. CDR3 length: 14 amino acids. V shed 0 bases and J shed 4 bases, with 9 bases lying between them. The germline gives CDR1 ENHRY, CDR2 SYGVKD. CDR3 sequence (DNA): TGTGCCATCAGTGAGTCGGGCCAGACCTATGGCTACACCTTC. Amino acids: CAISESGQTYGYTF.

CDR3 nucleotides: TGTGCCAGCAGTCGAATAGGTGCAGGGGCCAACGTCCTGACTTTC. Translating it yields CASSRIGAGANVLTF. The V call is TRBV6-2 or TRBV6-3, the J call TRBJ2-6; D is uncertain. This CDR3 has 15 amino acids. V dropped 5 bases and J dropped 4 bases, with 12 bases sitting between them. Per germline, CDR1 MNHEY and CDR2 SVGEGT.

This chain joins TRBV6-1 and TRBJ1-5; 8 bases match TRBD1. The CDR3 runs to 14 residues. Germline V lookup: CDR1 MNHNS, CDR2 SASEGT. J was trimmed by 7 bases and V by 2 bases; bases with no gene match: 4. CDR3 coding DNA: TGTGCCAGCAGTGAAAGGACAGGGTGGCAGCCCCAGCATTTT. This gives the protein CASSERTGWQPQHF.

This clonotype appeared many times. The chain joins TRBV12-3 or TRBV12-4 to TRBJ2-7, with D uncertain. This CDR3 region has 11 residues. Trimming took off 3 bases at V and 5 bases at J, with 5 bases between the two ends. This CDR3 reads CASSFGHEQYF. In DNA form, the CDR3 reads TGTGCCAGCAGTTTTGGCCACGAGCAGTACTTC.

This clonotype has only a few counts. This chain connects TRBV6-5 to TRBJ2-7, with 13 bases identical to TRBD2. V was pared by 5 bases and J by 7 bases, with 17 bases of the junction left unmatched. This CDR3 comprises 18 residues. The germline V gene has CDR1 MNHEY and CDR2 SVGAGI. CDR3 loop: CASSRGLAGPGVVLEQYF. CDR3 bases: TGTGCCAGCAGTAGGGGACTAGCGGGGCCCGGAGTAGTTTTGGAGCAGTACTTC.

Only a few counts were recorded for this clonotype. V gene TRBV6-1 combines with J gene TRBJ2-7; 7 nucleotides agree with TRBD1. The CDR3 spans 13 residues. Germline values: CDR1 MNHNS, CDR2 SASEGT. Germline trimming cut 6 bases from V and 4 bases from J; bases unmatched to any gene: 6. CDR3 residues: CASSRGTAYEQYF. For the CDR3, the DNA is TGTGCCAGCAGCAGGGGGACGGCTTACGAGCAGTACTTC.

The J gene is TRBJ2-5, the V gene TRBV7-2; no clear D. The CDR3 loop spans 13 amino acids. V was clipped by 3 bases and J by 2 bases, with 7 bases between them. Germline V gene sequence: CDR1 SGHTA, CDR2 FQGNSA. The CDR3 reads CASSLNTQETQYF. The DNA of the CDR3 is TGTGCCAGCAGCTTGAACACACAAGAGACCCAGTACTTC.

The chain links TRBV7-9 to TRBJ2-3, with a weak D call TRBD2 (6 bases). The CDR3 has 14 residues. V was trimmed by 3 bases and J by 5 bases, leaving 12 bases between them. Germline lookup yields CDR1 SEHNR and CDR2 FQNEAQ (reference sequence). The CDR3 DNA sequence: TGTGCCAGCAGCTTTCTGGCGGGGCAAGATACGCAGTATTTT. It translates to CASSFLAGQDTQYF.

This clonotype was observed a few times. This chain joins TRBV7-8 and TRBJ1-4; 8 nucleotides align to TRBD1. The junction had 13 bases not matched to a gene; V was cut back by 5 bases and J by 8 bases. The CDR3 covers 16 residues. In germline, CDR1 is SGHVS, CDR2 FQNEAQ. The CDR3 reads CASSAFTGGKDEKLFF. The CDR3 DNA reads TGTGCCAGCAGCGCTTTTACAGGGGGGAAAGACGAAAAACTGTTTTTT.

The V gene is TRBV7-9, the J gene TRBJ2-6; 11 bases are shared with TRBD2. The CDR3 consists of 16 residues. Germline V gene sequence: CDR1 SEHNR, CDR2 FQNEAQ (reference sequence). V lost 6 bases, J lost 0 bases, and 1 base stayed unmatched. The CDR3 DNA sequence: TGTGCCAGCAGGGGGACTAGCGGCTCTGGGGCCAACGTCCTGACTTTC. Translating gives CASRGTSGSGANVLTF.

This sequence joins TRBV19 and TRBJ1-2; 9 bases align to TRBD1. This CDR3 has 12 amino acids. Germline V lookup: CDR1 LNHDA, CDR2 SQIVND (reference sequence). Trimming removed 5 bases from V and 8 bases from J; junction bases left unmatched: 3. The CDR3 protein is CASSPDRGGYTF. DNA for the CDR3: TGTGCCAGTAGTCCGGACAGGGGAGGCTACACCTTC.

In this sample, this clonotype turned up a few times. The rearrangement joins TRBV4-1 to TRBJ1-1; 7 nucleotides agree with TRBD1. Trimming at V came to 3 bases and at J to 12 bases, leaving 10 bases not matched to a gene. Germline assignment: CDR1 MGHRA and CDR2 YSYEKL. The CDR3 loop spans 13 amino acids. The CDR3 DNA follows: TGCGCCAGCAGCCACAGGACAGGCAATTCCCCTTTCTTT. The encoded protein is CASSHRTGNSPFF.

This clonotype has just one count. This rearrangement joins TRBV10-3 to TRBJ2-3; tentative D call: TRBD2 (6 bases). The V gene lost 4 bases and the J gene lost 9 bases, with 20 bases spanning the gap. This CDR3 has 15 amino acids. Per the germline V gene, CDR1 is ENHRY and CDR2 is SYGVKD. The CDR3 nucleotides are TGTGCCATCAGTGTCGGCGGGGCCCCCCGGGACACGCAGTATTTT. As protein: CAISVGGAPRDTQYF.

This clonotype was counted many times. The junction does not match germline at one end; this may be a read error. V and J are TRBV7-2 and TRBJ2-1; D remains ambiguous. This CDR3 is 13 amino acids long. Looked up from germline, CDR1 is SGHTA and CDR2 is FQGNSA. DNA for the CDR3: TGTGCCAGCACCTTAACTACTTACAATGAGCAGTTCTTC. This sequence encodes CASTLTTYNEQFF.